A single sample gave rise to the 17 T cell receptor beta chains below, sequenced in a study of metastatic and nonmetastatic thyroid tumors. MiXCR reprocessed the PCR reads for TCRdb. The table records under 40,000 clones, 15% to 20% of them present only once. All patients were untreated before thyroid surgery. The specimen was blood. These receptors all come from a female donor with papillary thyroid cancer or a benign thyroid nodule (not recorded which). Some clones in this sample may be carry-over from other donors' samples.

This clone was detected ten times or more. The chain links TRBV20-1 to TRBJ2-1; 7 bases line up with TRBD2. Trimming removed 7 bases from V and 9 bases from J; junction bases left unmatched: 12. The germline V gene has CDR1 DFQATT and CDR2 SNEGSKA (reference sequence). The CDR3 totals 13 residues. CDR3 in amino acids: CSGHGLRESEQFF. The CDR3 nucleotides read TGCAGTGGTCATGGGTTGCGGGAGAGTGAGCAGTTCTTC.

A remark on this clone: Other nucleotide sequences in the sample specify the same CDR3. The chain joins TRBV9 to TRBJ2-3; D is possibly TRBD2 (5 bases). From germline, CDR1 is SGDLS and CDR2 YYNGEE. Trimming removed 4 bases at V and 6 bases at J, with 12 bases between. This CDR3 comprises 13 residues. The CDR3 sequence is CASSPRGGDTQYF. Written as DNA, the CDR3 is TGTGCCAGCAGCCCTAGAGGAGGTGATACGCAGTATTTT.

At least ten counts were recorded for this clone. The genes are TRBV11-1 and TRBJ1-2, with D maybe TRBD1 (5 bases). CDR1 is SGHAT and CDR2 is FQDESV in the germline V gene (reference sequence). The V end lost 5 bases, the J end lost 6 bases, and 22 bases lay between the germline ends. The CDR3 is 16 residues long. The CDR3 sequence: CASSTHTGGTGDGYTF. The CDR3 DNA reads TGTGCCAGCAGCACCCATACTGGCGGGACCGGGGATGGCTACACCTTC.

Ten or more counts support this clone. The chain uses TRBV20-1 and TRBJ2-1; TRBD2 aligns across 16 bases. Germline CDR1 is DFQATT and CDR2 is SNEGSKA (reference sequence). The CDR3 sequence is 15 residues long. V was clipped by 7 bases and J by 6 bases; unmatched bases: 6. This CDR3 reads CSVGTSGRGLNEQFF. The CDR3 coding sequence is TGCAGTGTCGGGACTAGCGGGAGGGGGCTCAATGAGCAGTTCTTC.

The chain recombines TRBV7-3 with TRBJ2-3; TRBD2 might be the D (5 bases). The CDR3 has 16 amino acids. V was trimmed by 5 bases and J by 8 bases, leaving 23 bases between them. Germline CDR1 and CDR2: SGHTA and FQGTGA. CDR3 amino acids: CASSAWTAGGFGTQYF. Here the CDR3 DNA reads TGTGCCAGCAGCGCTTGGACGGCGGGCGGGTTTGGTACGCAGTATTTT.

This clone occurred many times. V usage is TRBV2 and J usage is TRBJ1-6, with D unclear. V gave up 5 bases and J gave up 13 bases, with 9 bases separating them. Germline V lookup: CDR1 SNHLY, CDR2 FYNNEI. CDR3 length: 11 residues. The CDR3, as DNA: TGTGCCAGCAGTCGTCGATGGCCCCTCCACTTT. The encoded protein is CASSRRWPLHF.

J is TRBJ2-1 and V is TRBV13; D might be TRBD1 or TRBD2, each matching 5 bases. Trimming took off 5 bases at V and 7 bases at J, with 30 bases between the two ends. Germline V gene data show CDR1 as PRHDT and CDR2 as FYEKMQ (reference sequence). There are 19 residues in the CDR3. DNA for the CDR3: TGTGCCAGCAGCCTTTTGAGGGGACCGGTAGCGTTAGTAGCGAATGAGCAGTTCTTC. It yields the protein CASSLLRGPVALVANEQFF.

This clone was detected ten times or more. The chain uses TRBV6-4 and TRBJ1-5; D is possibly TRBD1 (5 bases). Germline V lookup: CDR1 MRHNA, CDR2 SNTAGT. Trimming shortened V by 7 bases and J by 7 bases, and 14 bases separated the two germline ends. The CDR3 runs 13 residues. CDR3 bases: TGTGCCAGCACGAGCAGGCGGGGCCAGCCCCAGCATTTT. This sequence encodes CASTSRRGQPQHF.

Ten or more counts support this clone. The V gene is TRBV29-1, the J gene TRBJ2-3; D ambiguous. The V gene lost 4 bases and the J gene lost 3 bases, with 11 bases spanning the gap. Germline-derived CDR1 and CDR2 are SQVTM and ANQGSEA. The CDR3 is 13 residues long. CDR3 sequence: CSVGTRQTDTQYF. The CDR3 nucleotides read TGCAGCGTTGGAACAAGGCAGACAGATACGCAGTATTTT.

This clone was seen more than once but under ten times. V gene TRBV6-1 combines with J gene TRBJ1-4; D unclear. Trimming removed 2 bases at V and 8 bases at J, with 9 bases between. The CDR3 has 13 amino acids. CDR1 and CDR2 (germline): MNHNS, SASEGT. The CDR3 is CASSESEQEKLFF. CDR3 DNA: TGTGCCAGCAGTGAATCAGAACAGGAAAAACTGTTTTTT.

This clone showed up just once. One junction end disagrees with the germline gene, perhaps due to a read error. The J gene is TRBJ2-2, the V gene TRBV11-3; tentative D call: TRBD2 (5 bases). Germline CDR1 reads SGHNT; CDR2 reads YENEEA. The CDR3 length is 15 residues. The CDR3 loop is CAISLDGLNTGEPFF. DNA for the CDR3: TGTGCCATCAGCTTGGACGGGCTTAACACCGGGGAGCCGTTTTTT.

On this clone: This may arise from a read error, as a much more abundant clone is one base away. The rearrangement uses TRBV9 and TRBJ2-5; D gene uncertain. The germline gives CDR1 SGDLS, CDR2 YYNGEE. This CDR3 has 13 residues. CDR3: CAISESSAETQYF. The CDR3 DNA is TGTGCCATCAGCGAGTCCTCGGCGGAGACCCAGTACTTC.

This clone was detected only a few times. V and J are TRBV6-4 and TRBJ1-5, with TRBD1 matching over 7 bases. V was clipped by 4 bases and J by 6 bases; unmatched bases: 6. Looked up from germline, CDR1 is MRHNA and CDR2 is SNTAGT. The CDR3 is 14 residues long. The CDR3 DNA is TGTGCCAGCAGTGTAACAGGGGAGGCTCAGCCCCAGCATTTT. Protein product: CASSVTGEAQPQHF.

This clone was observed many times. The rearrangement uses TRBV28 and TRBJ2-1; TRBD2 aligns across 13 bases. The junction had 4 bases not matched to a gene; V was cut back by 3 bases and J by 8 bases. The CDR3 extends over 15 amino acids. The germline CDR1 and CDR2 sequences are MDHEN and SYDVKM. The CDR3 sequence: CASSFGTSGIDEQFF. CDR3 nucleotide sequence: TGTGCCAGCAGTTTCGGGACTAGCGGGATCGATGAGCAGTTCTTC.

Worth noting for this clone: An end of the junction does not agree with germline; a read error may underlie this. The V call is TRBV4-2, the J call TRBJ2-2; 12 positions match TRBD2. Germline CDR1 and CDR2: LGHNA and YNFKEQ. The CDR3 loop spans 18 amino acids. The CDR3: CAGSPVLAGGVNTGELFF. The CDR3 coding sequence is TGTGCCGGCAGCCCGGTACTAGCGGGAGGCGTGAACACCGGGGAGCTGTTTTTT.

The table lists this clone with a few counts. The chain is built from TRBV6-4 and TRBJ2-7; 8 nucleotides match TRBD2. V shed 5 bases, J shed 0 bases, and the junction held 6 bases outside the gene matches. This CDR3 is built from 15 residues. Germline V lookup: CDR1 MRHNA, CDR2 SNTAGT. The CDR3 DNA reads TGTGCCAGCAGTCCTAGCAGCGGGAGCTCCTACGAGCAGTACTTC. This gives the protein CASSPSSGSSYEQYF.

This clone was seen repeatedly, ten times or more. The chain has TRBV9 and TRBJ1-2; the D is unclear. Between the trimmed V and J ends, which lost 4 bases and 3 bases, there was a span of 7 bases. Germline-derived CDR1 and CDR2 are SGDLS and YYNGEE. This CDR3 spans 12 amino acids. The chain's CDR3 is CASSSRDYGYTF. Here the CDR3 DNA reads TGTGCCAGCAGCTCCCGGGACTATGGCTACACCTTC.